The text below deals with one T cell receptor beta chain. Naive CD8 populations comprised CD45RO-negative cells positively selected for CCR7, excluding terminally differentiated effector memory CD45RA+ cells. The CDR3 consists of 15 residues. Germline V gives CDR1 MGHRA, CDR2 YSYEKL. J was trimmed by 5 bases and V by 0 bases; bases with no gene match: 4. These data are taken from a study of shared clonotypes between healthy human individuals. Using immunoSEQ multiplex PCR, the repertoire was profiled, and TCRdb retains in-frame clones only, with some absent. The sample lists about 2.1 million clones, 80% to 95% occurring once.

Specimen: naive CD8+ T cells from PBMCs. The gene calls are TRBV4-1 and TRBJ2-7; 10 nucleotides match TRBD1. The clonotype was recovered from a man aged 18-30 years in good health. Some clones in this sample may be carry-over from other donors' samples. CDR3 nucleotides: TGCGCCAGCAGCCAAGAGGGACAGGGGAGGGACGAGCAGTACTTC. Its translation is CASSQEGQGRDEQYF.